This is a list of T cell receptor beta chains from one sample in a study of T cell responses to AZD1222 COVID-19 vaccine. The table came from immunoSEQ multiplex PCR; TCRdb's copy has only in-frame clones and leaves some out. The table includes under 200,000 clones, 92% detected once. The specimen comprised peripheral blood, sampled on day 0 of AZD1222 vaccination. These receptors all stem from an adult in good health. The CDR3 runs from the conserved cysteine through the conserved F or W.

TRBV2	TRBJ1-2	CASSSGLGGYTF
TRBV30	TRBJ1-2	CAWRSAGQGKGYGYTF
TRBV5-4	TRBJ2-7	CASSRKGGSYEQYF
TRBV30	TRBJ2-1	CAWSVRPVAGGYNEQFF
TRBV5-8	TRBJ1-2	CATTAFSDWVDYGYTF
TRBV20-1	TRBJ2-7	CSASGQGATEQYF
TRBV7-6	TRBJ2-5	CASSLLGGEETQYF
TRBV4-1	TRBJ2-2	CASSGLASSKRSNTGELFF
TRBV27	TRBJ2-1	CASSFHRDRRNEQFF
TRBV11-1	TRBJ2-7	CASSFPPGGSSYEQYF
TRBV15	TRBJ2-5	CATSRIMGVIQETQYF
TRBV9	TRBJ1-2	CASSVDPSSGTGLYGYTF
TRBV5-8	TRBJ1-5	CASKGQGNQPQHF
TRBV4-1	TRBJ1-2	CASTPGQGNYGYTF
TRBV5-6	TRBJ2-1	CASSLEQGLNEQFF
TRBV10-2	TRBJ2-1	CASSDGGAGSEQFF
TRBV14	TRBJ2-7	CASSQDSTASSYEQYF
TRBV7-3	TRBJ2-2	CASSLQPTGHTGELFF
TRBV4-1	TRBJ1-6	CASSQDGGGGPGISPLHF
TRBV6-1	TRBJ2-7	CASSEGEGRDEQYF
TRBV5-5	TRBJ2-7	CASSLGRATYEQYF
TRBV5-1	TRBJ2-3	CASSLEGAYTQYF
TRBV29-1	TRBJ1-2	CSVEVGANYGYTF
TRBV29-1	TRBJ1-1	CSASTGPYNTEAFF
TRBV5-4	TRBJ1-1	CASSPEQGWTEAFF
TRBV19	TRBJ2-7	CASSELTGGFPYEQYF
TRBV5-6	TRBJ2-2	CASSLLTSGRNGELFF
TRBV5-6	TRBJ1-1	CASSSTLSNTEAFF
TRBV7-3	TRBJ1-4	CASSLLPTNEKLFF